The rows below give T cell receptor beta chains drawn from one sample of a study of blood T cell repertoires in COVID-19. Sequencing used immunoSEQ multiplex PCR; TCRdb keeps in-frame clones, though not all of them. The sample includes a few hundred thousand clones, 88% of them seen just once. The sample was PBMCs or T cells enriched from blood (not recorded which). The source of these receptors is a woman aged 40 to 50 with acute COVID-19. Each CDR3 is given with its conserved first and last residue. A D gene is named only where the DNA matches it firmly. A clone size is listed for some rows: how often the clone was seen (once, few, many), or a class if it is expanded.

D gene,clone size,J gene,V gene,CDR3 DNA,CDR3 protein
TRBD2,.,TRBJ2-5,TRBV6-1,TGTGCCAGCAGTGACCAGAGACTAGCGGGAGGCCGGGAGACCCAGTACTTC,CASSDQRLAGGRETQYF
TRBD2,.,TRBJ2-1,TRBV11-2,TGTGCCAGCAGGACGTCGGGACTAGCTGATGGTGAGCAGTTCTTC,CASRTSGLADGEQFF
.,.,TRBJ1-6,TRBV7-9,TGTGCCAGCAGCTTACCGGTGACTGGTTCACCCCTCCACTTT,CASSLPVTGSPLHF
TRBD2,once,TRBJ2-7,TRBV11-2,TGTGCCAGCAGCTTATCGGGCGGGAGTCAGTACGAGCAGTACTTC,CASSLSGGSQYEQYF
TRBD1,.,TRBJ2-1,TRBV11-3,TGTGCCAGCAGCTTGGGACAGGGGCGTTACAATGAGCAGTTCTTC,CASSLGQGRYNEQFF
TRBD1,.,TRBJ1-3,TRBV19,TGTGCCAGTACCCTCGTAGGGACAGGCTCTGGAAACACCATATATTTT,CASTLVGTGSGNTIYF
.,.,TRBJ2-1,TRBV6-5,TGTGCCAGCTCTAAACTAGCCCAAATTGACAATGAGCAGTTCTTC,CASSKLAQIDNEQFF
.,.,TRBJ1-1,TRBV7-9,TGTGCCAGCAGCTACCGAAGCAGGGGATACGACACTGAAGCTTTCTTT,CASSYRSRGYDTEAFF
TRBD1,.,TRBJ1-6,TRBV14,TGTGCCAGCAGCCAAGATATACAGGGGCCTTATAATTCACCCCTCCACTTT,CASSQDIQGPYNSPLHF
TRBD1,.,TRBJ2-1,TRBV18,TGTGCCAGCTCACCGGGACAGGGGGCGAGTAATGAGCAGTTCTTC,CASSPGQGASNEQFF
TRBD2,.,TRBJ2-2,TRBV28,TGTGCCAGCAGCCCGTCCACTAGCGGGAGGTGGACCGGGGAGCTGTTTTTT,CASSPSTSGRWTGELFF
.,.,TRBJ1-3,TRBV3-1/TRBV3-2,TGTGCCAGCAGGCTCGGGCCCACGGGGAACACCATATATTTT,CASRLGPTGNTIYF
TRBD1,.,TRBJ1-2,TRBV20-1,TGCAGTGCAGGACAGGGTCATGGCTACACCTTC,CSAGQGHGYTF
.,.,TRBJ2-1,TRBV24-1,TGTGCCACCAGTCCCGCAACTCGGGATCGTTCCTACAATGAGCAGTTCTTC,CATSPATRDRSYNEQFF
.,.,TRBJ1-1,TRBV10-2,TGCGCCAGCAGGGTACTCATAAACACTGAAGCTTTCTTT,CASRVLINTEAFF
.,.,TRBJ1-5,TRBV5-1,TGCGCCAGCAGCTTGGCTGGGGAGGTTTATGAGCCCCAGCATTTT,CASSLAGEVYEPQHF
TRBD1,.,TRBJ2-1,TRBV5-5,TGTGCCAGCAGCCACCGACAGGGTCTCTCCTACAATGAGCAGTTCTTC,CASSHRQGLSYNEQFF
TRBD1,.,TRBJ1-3,TRBV5-1,TGCGCCAGCAGCTCCACCGGGACAGGGGGAAACACCATATATTTT,CASSSTGTGGNTIYF
.,.,TRBJ1-5,TRBV16,TGTGCCAGCAGCCAAGTGGGGACGGGGGATCAGCCCCAGCATTTT,CASSQVGTGDQPQHF
TRBD1,.,TRBJ1-1,TRBV18,TGTGCCAGCTCAACCTCCAGGGGGCACACTGAAGCTTTCTTT,CASSTSRGHTEAFF
TRBD1,.,TRBJ2-7,TRBV6-5,TGTGCCAGCAGGGTGGGACAGGGGGCTCGGTACGAGCAGTACTTC,CASRVGQGARYEQYF
TRBD1,.,TRBJ1-1,TRBV15,TGTGCCACCAGCAGAGATGGCGGACAGGGAGCTTTCTTT,CATSRDGGQGAFF
TRBD1,.,TRBJ1-2,TRBV2,TGTGCCAGCAGGGGGGACAGCAACTATGGCTACACCTTC,CASRGDSNYGYTF
.,.,TRBJ1-1,TRBV14,TGTGCCAGCAGCCAGCGGAATCGCGGAGCTTTCTTT,CASSQRNRGAFF
.,once,TRBJ1-5,TRBV20-1,TGCAGTGCTAGTCTGCCGGATCAGCCCCAGCATTTT,CSASLPDQPQHF
.,.,TRBJ1-2,TRBV5-4,TGTGCCAGCAGCTTGGAAAGGGGGTCGGGCTATGGCTACACCTTC,CASSLERGSGYGYTF
TRBD1,.,TRBJ1-5,TRBV6-5,TGTGCCAGCAGACCCGGACAGGGGGCATGGCAGCCCCAGCATTTT,CASRPGQGAWQPQHF
.,.,TRBJ1-5,TRBV28,TGTGCCAGCAGGGGGGGGAGTCAGCCCCAGCATTTT,CASRGGSQPQHF
TRBD2,.,TRBJ2-2,TRBV7-2,TGTGCCAGCAGCTTAGCCGTACTAGCGGGAGAGGACACCGGGGAGCTGTTTTTT,CASSLAVLAGEDTGELFF
TRBD1,.,TRBJ1-5,TRBV2,TGTGCCGTTACGGGACAGGGCGATCAGCCCCAGCATTTT,CAVTGQGDQPQHF
TRBD1,.,TRBJ1-6,TRBV11-2,TGTGCCAGCAGCAAGGGGGACAGGACTTTTTCACCCCTCCACTTT,CASSKGDRTFSPLHF
TRBD1,.,TRBJ1-5,TRBV6-2/TRBV6-3,TGTGCCAGCAGTCTAAGGGACAGGGCTACTTCTGCGTCCCCCCAGCATTTT,CASSLRDRATSASPQHF
.,.,TRBJ2-5,TRBV7-9,TGTGCCAGCAGCTTAGCGATCAGGGGAGAGACCCAGTACTTC,CASSLAIRGETQYF
TRBD2,.,TRBJ2-3,TRBV28,TGTGCCAGCAGTCAGGGACTAGCGGGAGCTAGAGATACGCAGTATTTT,CASSQGLAGARDTQYF
.,.,TRBJ2-7,TRBV11-2,TGTGCCAGCAGCTTAGGACCAGGCGAGCAGTACTTC,CASSLGPGEQYF
TRBD1,once,TRBJ1-2,TRBV28,TGTGCCAGCAGTTTCCCGCTCGGGACAGGAGATAATGGCTACACCTTC,CASSFPLGTGDNGYTF
TRBD1,.,TRBJ2-1,TRBV24-1,TGTGCCACCAGTGGGGACAGATACATCTCCTACAATGAGCAGTTCTTC,CATSGDRYISYNEQFF
.,.,TRBJ1-5,TRBV27,TGTGCCAGCAGTTTTCAGGGGTCCCATCAGCCCCAGCATTTT,CASSFQGSHQPQHF
.,.,TRBJ1-2,TRBV2,TGTGCCAGCAGTGAGGGTGGGCCCATCTATGGCTACACCTTC,CASSEGGPIYGYTF
.,.,TRBJ1-1,TRBV11-2,TGTGCCAGCAGCCGATGGCAGAACACTGAAGCTTTCTTT,CASSRWQNTEAFF
.,.,TRBJ1-1,TRBV28,TGTGCCAGCAGTCTCTCAGGGCGTGAAGCTTTCTTT,CASSLSGREAFF
TRBD1,.,TRBJ1-2,TRBV12-3/TRBV12-4,TGTGCCAGCAGTATGGGACAGCTCTATGGCTACACCTTC,CASSMGQLYGYTF
TRBD1,.,TRBJ2-5,TRBV19,TGTGCCAGTAGTACATTCCGGGACAGGGGGGGACAAGAGACCCAGTACTTC,CASSTFRDRGGQETQYF
.,.,TRBJ2-4,TRBV27,TGTGCCAGCAGTTTATTGGACCGGGGAGCCAAAAACATTCAGTACTTC,CASSLLDRGAKNIQYF
.,few,TRBJ1-1,TRBV10-2,TGCGCCAGCACAAGATCAGGGGACACTGAAGCTTTCTTT,CASTRSGDTEAFF
.,.,TRBJ2-6,TRBV5-4,TGTGCCAGCAGCGGCGACAGGACTGGGGCCAACGTCCTGACTTTC,CASSGDRTGANVLTF
.,.,TRBJ1-3,TRBV10-2,TGCGCCAGCAGTGAGTCGCAGGCGCGGGGTGTATATTTT,CASSESQARGVYF
.,.,TRBJ2-6,TRBV27,TGTGCCACCACTAGGGGGTTAGGTGCTGGGGCCAACGTCCTGACTTTC,CATTRGLGAGANVLTF
TRBD1,.,TRBJ1-3,TRBV28,TGTGCCAGCAGGTCCGGGACAGCGATAAACACCATATATTTT,CASRSGTAINTIYF
.,.,TRBJ2-5,TRBV3-1/TRBV3-2,TGTGCCAGCAGCCAAGAGAACAGGGCCTGGGAGACCCAGTACTTC,CASSQENRAWETQYF
.,.,TRBJ1-2,TRBV9,TGTGCCAGCAGCGGAGGGGGGGCTAACTATGGCTACACCTTC,CASSGGGANYGYTF
.,.,TRBJ1-1,TRBV27,TGTGCCAGCAGTTTATCGACAGATATGAACACTGAAGCTTTCTTT,CASSLSTDMNTEAFF
.,.,TRBJ2-2,TRBV25-1,TGTGCCAGCGGGACATCCGCGAACACCGGGGAGCTGTTTTTT,CASGTSANTGELFF